This T cell receptor (beta chain) was sequenced during a study of response to subunit inactivated influenza vaccine. General study findings and limits: Seasonal influenza vaccination, on each occasion, was suggested by the authors to recruit few new T cells.

Germline-derived CDR1 and CDR2 are SGHNT and YYREEE (reference sequence). There are 16 residues in the CDR3. Losses at the gene ends were 4 bases for V and 7 bases for J; bases not matched to a gene: 10. TCRdb passed the RT-PCR reads through MiXCR, listing each CDR3 protein once. This table has some 600,000 distinct CDR3 sequences, 12% to 15% appearing once. This clonotype has just a few counts. Antigen unknown. The V and J genes are TRBV5-4 and TRBJ2-2; 10 bases are a match to TRBD2. The source material was PBMCs from blood, sampled less than 15 days before vaccination. The source is a man aged 50 to 60 who received an inactivated influenza vaccine. The CDR3 coding sequence is TGTGCCAGCAGCCCGGTTCCAGCGGGGGGGCTCGGGGAGCTGTTTTTT. This codes for CASSPVPAGGLGELFF.